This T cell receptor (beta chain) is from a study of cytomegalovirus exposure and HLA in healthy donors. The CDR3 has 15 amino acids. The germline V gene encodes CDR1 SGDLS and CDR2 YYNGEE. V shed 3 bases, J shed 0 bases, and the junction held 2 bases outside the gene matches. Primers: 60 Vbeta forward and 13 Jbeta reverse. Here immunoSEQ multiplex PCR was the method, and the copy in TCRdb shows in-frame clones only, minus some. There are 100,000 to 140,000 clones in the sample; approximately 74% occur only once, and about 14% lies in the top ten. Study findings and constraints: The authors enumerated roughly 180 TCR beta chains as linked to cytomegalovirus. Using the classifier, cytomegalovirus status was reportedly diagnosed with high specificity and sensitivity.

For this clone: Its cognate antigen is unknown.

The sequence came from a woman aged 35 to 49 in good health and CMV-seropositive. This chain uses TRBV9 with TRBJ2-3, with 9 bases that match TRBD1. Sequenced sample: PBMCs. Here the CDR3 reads CASSGGQGSTDTQYF. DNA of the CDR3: TGTGCCAGCAGCGGGGGACAGGGAAGCACAGATACGCAGTATTTT.